This T cell receptor (beta chain) was profiled in a study of blood T cell repertoires in COVID-19. Across the study: COVID-19 samples from acute and convalescent phases originated in the United States, Italy and Spain.

The authors' processing: Amplification from reference gene primers served as the basis for estimated nucleated cell counts. Libraries were prepared by immunoSEQ multiplex PCR; TCRdb keeps only in-frame clonotypes and omits some of them. The V and J calls and clone size were taken over from that table, and D and trimming were inferred from the DNA. Of some 150,000 clones listed, nearly 80% were seen once; the top ten hold roughly 13%. The CDR3 runs 16 residues. Germline V CDR1 and CDR2: SGHRS, YFSETQ. Trimming shortened V by 3 bases and J by 0 bases, and 16 bases separated the two germline ends. The sample taken for sequencing was peripheral blood. This chain uses TRBV5-1 with TRBJ2-7; tentative D call: TRBD2 (5 bases). The TCR was taken from a woman older than 75 with acute or convalescent COVID-19. CDR3: CASSWGLRVSSYEQYF. The DNA of the CDR3 is TGCGCCAGCAGCTGGGGTTTGCGGGTGAGCTCCTACGAGCAGTACTTC.